A single sample is the source of the 10 T cell receptor beta chains below, sequenced in a study of CD8 T cells in Susac syndrome. Reverse transcription of about 0.45 to 1 ug RNA used random hexamers. TCRdb reprocessed the immunoSEQ multiplex PCR reads via MiXCR and lists one record per CDR3 protein. Of under 80,000 distinct CDR3 sequences listed, approximately 94% are singletons. The sequenced sample was CD8+ T cells from PBMCs. The origin of the receptors is a human donor with multiple sclerosis.

The rearrangement links TRBV6-5 to TRBJ1-1; maybe TRBD1 (5 bases). In germline, CDR1 is MNHEY, CDR2 SVGAGI. V gave up 4 bases and J gave up 4 bases, with 7 bases separating them. This CDR3 spans 12 amino acids. CDR3 DNA: TGTGCCAGCAGTTCAAGGGGCACTGAAGCTTTCTTT. It codes for CASSSRGTEAFF.

Regarding this clonotype: Germline is not matched at one junction end, which may reflect a read error. The chain is built from TRBV4-3 and TRBJ1-1; D is ambiguous. Germline V gene sequence: CDR1 LGHNA, CDR2 YSLEER. The CDR3 runs to 12 residues. CDR3 DNA sequence: TGCGCCAGCAGCCTCGTCGGATCGGCCGCAAACTTT. This translates into CASSLVGSAANF.

J is TRBJ2-1 and V is TRBV25-1, with D possibly matching TRBD2 (7 bases). Germline V lookup: CDR1 MGHDK, CDR2 SYGVNS. V lost 0 bases and J 7 bases, leaving 13 bases between the germline ends. The CDR3 covers 15 residues. The chain's CDR3 is CASSEYWGGANEQFF. DNA for the CDR3: TGTGCCAGCAGTGAATATTGGGGGGGCGCTAATGAGCAGTTCTTC.

This chain links TRBV2 with TRBJ1-6; D might be TRBD1 (5 bases). Germline CDR1 and CDR2: SNHLY and FYNNEI. V was cut by 7 bases and J by 7 bases, with 17 bases left in between. This CDR3 contains 15 residues. The CDR3: CASIGAGLRNSPLHF. The CDR3 DNA is TGTGCCAGCATCGGGGCAGGGCTAAGGAATTCACCCCTCCACTTT.

The chain is built from TRBV20-1 and TRBJ1-5; D not resolved. V lost 3 bases, J lost 0 bases, and 15 bases lay in between. The CDR3 is made up of 16 amino acids. Germline CDR1 DFQATT, CDR2 SNEGSKA (reference sequence). The CDR3 is CSASRARTHSNQPQHF. The CDR3 bases are TGCAGTGCTAGCAGAGCCCGTACCCATAGCAATCAGCCCCAGCATTTT.

V and J are TRBV13 and TRBJ2-4; D is possibly TRBD1 (7 bases). The CDR3 spans 18 residues. Trimming removed 2 bases at V and 0 bases at J, with 17 bases between. Germline CDR1 is PRHDT and CDR2 is FYEKMQ (reference sequence). The CDR3 region is CASSLRQGDSLAKNIQYF. As DNA, the CDR3 is TGTGCCAGCAGCTTACGCCAGGGGGACTCTCTAGCCAAAAACATTCAGTACTTC. The whole variable domain, remainder taken from reference TRBV13 and TRBJ2-4, is AAGVIQSPRHLIKEKRETATLKCYPIPRHDTVYWYQQGPGQDPQFLISFYEKMQSDKGSIPDRFSAQQFSDYHSELNMSSLELGDSALYFCASSLRQGDSLAKNIQYFGAGTRLSVL.

This clonotype appeared once. V is TRBV5-1 and J is TRBJ2-5; D possibly corresponds to TRBD2 (5 bases). With 1 base removed from V and 5 bases from J, the gap between germline ends came to 21 bases. This CDR3 has 17 residues. The V gene's germline CDR1 is SGHRS and CDR2 YFSETQ. The DNA for the CDR3 is TGCGCCAGCAGCTTGAGGGCTAGCCAGCGCAGAGAGGAGACCCAGTACTTC. It encodes CASSLRASQRREETQYF.

V usage is TRBV6-5 and J usage is TRBJ2-7; TRBD2 agrees at 9 bases. Trimming took 5 bases from V and 6 from J; bases not matched to a gene: 8. Germline CDR1 and CDR2: MNHEY and SVGAGI. The CDR3 is 14 residues long. Written as DNA, the CDR3 is TGTGCCAGCAGTGCCGGGACTAGCATTTTCGAGCAGTACTTC. Amino acid sequence: CASSAGTSIFEQYF.

The V gene is TRBV19, the J gene TRBJ2-7, with D perhaps being TRBD1 or TRBD2 (6 bases each). The CDR3 is 16 residues long. CDR1 LNHDA and CDR2 SQIVND come from the germline V gene (reference sequence). Trimming took off 4 bases at V and 3 bases at J, with 19 bases between the two ends. The CDR3: CASSRLGLGGHYEQYF. The CDR3 DNA is TGTGCCAGTAGTAGGTTGGGCCTGGGGGGCCACTACGAGCAGTACTTC.

This chain joins TRBV6-5 and TRBJ2-3, with 9 bases fitting TRBD2. Germline CDR1 is MNHEY and CDR2 is SVGAGI. This CDR3 comprises 15 residues. V dropped 6 bases and J dropped 6; count of bases not matched to a gene: 10. In DNA form, the CDR3 reads TGTGCCAGCAGCTCAGCGGGGGGCCCGTCGGATACGCAGTATTTT. Encoded protein: CASSSAGGPSDTQYF.